This T cell receptor beta chain was found in a study of siplizumab effects on memory and regulatory T cells. Points from the study as a whole: Confirmation that proliferating Tregs from siplizumab cultures had suppressive function was not obtained.

The germline V gene encodes CDR1 SGHTS and CDR2 YDEGEE. The CDR3 is 17 residues long. The trim removed 4 bases at V and 1 base at J, leaving 12 bases unmatched. TCR templates numbering some 10^5 were assayed per sample. Clones were sequenced by immunoSEQ multiplex PCR, and TCRdb holds only the in-frame ones, with some missing. The sample lists more than 85,000 clones, more than 90% occurring once. This clone has just one count. What it recognizes is unknown. The V gene is TRBV5-8, the J gene TRBJ2-5, with 8 bases that match TRBD1. The clonotype was recovered from a human donor in good health. Some clones in this sample may be carry-over from other donors' samples. The sample consisted of CD4+ T cells sorted from blood. CDR3 coding DNA: TGTGCCAGCAGCCATCATACAGGGGGTAAAGGCCAAGAGACCCAGTACTTC. Translated, it gives CASSHHTGGKGQETQYF.